This T cell receptor beta chain was documented in a study of identical twins. CDR3 length equals 16 residues. Trimming stripped 5 bases from V and 5 bases from J, with 19 bases between. Germline CDR1 SGHDN, CDR2 FVKESK. In regard to this clonotype: What it binds is not known.

A universal primer site was added by template switching, and unique molecular identifiers were carried by the cDNA. MiXCR, run by TCRdb on the 5' RACE reads, gives a single entry per CDR3 protein. The sample contains about 890,000 distinct CDR3 sequences, around 12% of which appear only once. Study outcomes and limitations: There was more out-of-frame TCR alpha sharing in monozygotic twins than models estimated.

These records were also assigned to another study, of yellow fever vaccine responses in identical twins.

The sequencing sample was made of PBMCs. The rearrangement uses TRBV14 and TRBJ2-1; perhaps D is TRBD1 or TRBD2 (5 bases each). The sequence came from a woman between 18 and 29 years old in good health. CDR3: CASSKRGDTANNEQFF. The DNA of the CDR3 is TGTGCCAGCAGCAAGAGGGGAGATACCGCAAACAATGAGCAGTTCTTC.